The 5 T cell receptor beta chains presented below share a single source sample, sequenced in a study of Ad26.COV2.S vaccination and SARS-CoV-2 variants. Generated by immunoSEQ multiplex PCR, the TCRdb table keeps only in-frame clones and is missing some. The sample contains 400,000 to 450,000 clones, 92% of which appear only once. Regarding treatment: 15 to 20 received Ad26.COV2.S at low or high dose, single or two shots; several received placebo; per-sample allocation not given. The investigators took samples on day 63 after the first vaccine or placebo injection. The sequenced sample was peripheral blood, obtained in a trial of Ad26.COV2.S vaccine versus placebo. Every receptor here comes from a person aged 18 to 65 who received the Ad26.COV2.S COVID-19 vaccine or a placebo.

This clone was seen a handful of times. The chain links TRBV6-5 to TRBJ1-1; no definite D call. This CDR3 contains 15 residues. Per the germline V gene, CDR1 is MNHEY and CDR2 is SVGAGI. The V end was cut by 2 bases, the J end by 1 base, with 11 bases between. The CDR3 DNA is TGTGCCAGCAGTTACGACGGGGTGCCGAACACTGAAGCTTTCTTT. Translating it yields CASSYDGVPNTEAFF.

The CDR3 DNA is TGTGCCAGCAGCCAAGGACAGGGGAAAGCCCGGAAGACCCAGTACTTC. Translated, it gives CASSQGQGKARKTQYF. This sequence joins TRBV3-1 (or the pseudogene TRBV3-2) and TRBJ2-5; 8 positions match TRBD1. The CDR3 covers 16 residues. V dropped 1 base and J dropped 6; count of bases not matched to a gene: 10. Per the germline V gene, CDR1 is LGHDT and CDR2 is YNNKEL (reference sequence).

Here the CDR3 DNA reads TGCGCCAGCAGCCAAGATCTCGGCGCGGTTCAGTACTTC. This translates into CASSQDLGAVQYF. The rearrangement uses TRBV4-3 and TRBJ2-4; no definite D call. The CDR3 consists of 13 residues. From germline, CDR1 is LGHNA and CDR2 YSLEER. Trimming cost V 0 bases and J 11 bases, with 11 bases left between them.

V usage is TRBV9 and J usage is TRBJ2-2; D is perhaps TRBD1 or TRBD2 (5 bases each). CDR3 length: 14 residues. CDR1 is SGDLS and CDR2 is YYNGEE in the germline V gene. The V gene lost 6 bases and the J gene lost 6 bases, with 15 bases spanning the gap. The CDR3 region is CASTVGDRPGELFF. Written as DNA, the CDR3 is TGTGCCAGCACAGTAGGGGACCGCCCCGGGGAGCTGTTTTTT.

V gene TRBV7-6 combines with J gene TRBJ2-5; D gene uncertain. Germline V gene lookup returns CDR1 SGHVS and CDR2 FNYEAQ. The V gene lost 4 bases and the J gene lost 5 bases, with 11 bases spanning the gap. The CDR3 totals 13 residues. The CDR3 sequence: CASSSLPRETQYF. The CDR3 DNA sequence: TGTGCCAGCAGCTCCCTTCCCCGGGAGACCCAGTACTTC.